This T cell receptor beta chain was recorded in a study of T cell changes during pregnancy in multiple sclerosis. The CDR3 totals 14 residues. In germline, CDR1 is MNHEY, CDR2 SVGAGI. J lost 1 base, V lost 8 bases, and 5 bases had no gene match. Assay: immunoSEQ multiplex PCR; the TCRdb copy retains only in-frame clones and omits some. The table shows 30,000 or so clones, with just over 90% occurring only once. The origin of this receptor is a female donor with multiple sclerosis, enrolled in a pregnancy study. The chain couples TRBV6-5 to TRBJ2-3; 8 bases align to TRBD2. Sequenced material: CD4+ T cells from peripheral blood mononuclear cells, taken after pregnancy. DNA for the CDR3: TGTGCCAGCTCCCGAGCGGGGGGCACAGATACGCAGTATTTT. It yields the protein CASSRAGGTDTQYF.